These 2 T cell receptor beta chains were all obtained from the same sample, sequenced in a study of spatial heterogeneity in lung cancer. In TCRdb, the 5' RACE reads were re-called with MiXCR into one record per CDR3 protein. There are 45,000 or so distinct CDR3 sequences in the sample; approximately 12% occur only once, and 42% lies in the top ten. Sample time point: sample taken at primary tumor resection. The study sequenced unsorted whole RNA from tumor, nontumor lung or frozen PBMC. The source was PBMCs, collected at surgery. All receptors come from a female donor with early-stage non-small cell lung cancer.

This clonotype has a count of ten or more. This rearrangement joins TRBV20-1 to TRBJ1-6, with D maybe TRBD1 (6 bases). There are 15 residues in the CDR3. V was trimmed by 1 base and J by 0 bases, leaving 7 bases between them. CDR1 DFQATT and CDR2 SNEGSKA come from the germline V gene (reference sequence). The CDR3 protein is CSARVGGSYNSPLHF. As DNA, the CDR3 is TGCAGTGCTAGAGTAGGGGGCTCCTATAATTCACCCCTCCACTTT.

As for this clonotype: A much larger clone lies one base from this, so it may be a read error. The rearrangement links TRBV5-5 to TRBJ2-3, with unresolved D. The CDR3 loop spans 14 amino acids. The germline CDR1 and CDR2 sequences are SGHKS and YYEKEE (reference sequence). Trimming cost V 0 bases and J 2 bases, with 7 bases left between them. DNA of the CDR3: TGTGCCAGCAGCTTGGTAGCTGACACAGATACGCAGTATTTT. Residues: CASSLVADTDTQYF.